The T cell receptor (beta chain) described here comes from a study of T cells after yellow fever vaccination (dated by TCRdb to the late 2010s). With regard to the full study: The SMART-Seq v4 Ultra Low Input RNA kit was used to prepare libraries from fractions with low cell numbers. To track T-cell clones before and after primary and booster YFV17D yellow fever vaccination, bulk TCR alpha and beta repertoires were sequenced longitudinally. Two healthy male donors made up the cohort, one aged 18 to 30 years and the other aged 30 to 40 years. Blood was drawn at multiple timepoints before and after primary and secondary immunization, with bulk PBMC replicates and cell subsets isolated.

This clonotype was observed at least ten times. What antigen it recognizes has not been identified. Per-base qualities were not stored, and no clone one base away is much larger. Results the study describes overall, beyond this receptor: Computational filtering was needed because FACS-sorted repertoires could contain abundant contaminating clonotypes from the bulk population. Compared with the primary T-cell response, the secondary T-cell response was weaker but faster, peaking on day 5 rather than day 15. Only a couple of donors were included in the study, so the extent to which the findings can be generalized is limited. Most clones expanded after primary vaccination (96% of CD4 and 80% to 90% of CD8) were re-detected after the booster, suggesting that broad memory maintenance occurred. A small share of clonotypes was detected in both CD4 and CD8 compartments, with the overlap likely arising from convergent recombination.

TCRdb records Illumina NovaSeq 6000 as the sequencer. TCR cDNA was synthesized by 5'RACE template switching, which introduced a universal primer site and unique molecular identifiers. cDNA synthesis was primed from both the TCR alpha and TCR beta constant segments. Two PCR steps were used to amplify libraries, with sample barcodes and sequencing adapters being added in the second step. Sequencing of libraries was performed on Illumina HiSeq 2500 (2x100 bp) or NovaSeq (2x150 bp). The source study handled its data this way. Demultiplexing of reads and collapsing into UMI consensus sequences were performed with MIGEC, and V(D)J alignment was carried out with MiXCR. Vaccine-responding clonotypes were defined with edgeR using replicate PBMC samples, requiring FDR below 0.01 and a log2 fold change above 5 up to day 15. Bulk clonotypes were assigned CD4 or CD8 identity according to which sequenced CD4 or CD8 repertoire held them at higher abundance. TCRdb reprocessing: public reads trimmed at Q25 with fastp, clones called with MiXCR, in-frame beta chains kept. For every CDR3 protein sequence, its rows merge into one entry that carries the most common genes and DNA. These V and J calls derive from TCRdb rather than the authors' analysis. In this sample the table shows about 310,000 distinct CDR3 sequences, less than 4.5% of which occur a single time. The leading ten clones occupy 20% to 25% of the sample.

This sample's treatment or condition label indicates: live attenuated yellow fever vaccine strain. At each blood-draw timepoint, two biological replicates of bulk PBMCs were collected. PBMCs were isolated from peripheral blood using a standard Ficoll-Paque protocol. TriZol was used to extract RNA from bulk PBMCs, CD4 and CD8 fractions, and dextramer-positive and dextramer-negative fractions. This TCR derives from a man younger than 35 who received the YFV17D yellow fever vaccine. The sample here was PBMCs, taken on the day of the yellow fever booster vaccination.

The nucleotide sequence is given as TGTGCCAGCAGCCCCGAGGAGACCCAGTACTTC. Its translation is CASSPEETQYF. The rearrangement joined TRBV18 to TRBJ2-5; the D gene assignment is ambiguous. The CDR3 contains 11 residues, cysteine and phenylalanine counted. Only the CDR3 DNA stays, 33 bases, in frame from base 1. Trimming costs V 8 bases and J 5 bases, and their ends lie 9 bases apart. Per the germline V gene, KGHSH is the CDR1 and LQKENI is the CDR2.